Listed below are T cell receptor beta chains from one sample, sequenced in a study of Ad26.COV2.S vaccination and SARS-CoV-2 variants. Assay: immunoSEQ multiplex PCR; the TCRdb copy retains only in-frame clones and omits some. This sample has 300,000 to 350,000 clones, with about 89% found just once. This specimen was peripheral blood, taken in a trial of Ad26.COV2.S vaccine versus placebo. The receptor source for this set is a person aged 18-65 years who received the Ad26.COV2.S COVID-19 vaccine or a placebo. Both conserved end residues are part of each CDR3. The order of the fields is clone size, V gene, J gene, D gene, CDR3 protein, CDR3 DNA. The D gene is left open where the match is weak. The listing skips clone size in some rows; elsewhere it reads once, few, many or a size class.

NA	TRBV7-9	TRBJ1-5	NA	CASSQEGVQPQHF	TGTGCCAGCAGCCAGGAAGGAGTTCAGCCCCAGCATTTT
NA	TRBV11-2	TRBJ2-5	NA	CASTSGETQYF	TGTGCCAGCACTTCCGGGGAGACCCAGTACTTC
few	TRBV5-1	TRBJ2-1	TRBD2	CASKRTSGYNEQFF	TGCGCCAGCAAAAGGACTAGCGGCTACAATGAGCAGTTCTTC
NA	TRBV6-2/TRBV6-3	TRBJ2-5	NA	CASSYGQGLQETQYF	TGTGCCAGCAGTTACGGCCAGGGCTTGCAAGAGACCCAGTACTTC
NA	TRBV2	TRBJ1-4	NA	CASRLQGSEKLFF	TGTGCCAGCAGGCTTCAGGGGAGTGAAAAACTGTTTTTT
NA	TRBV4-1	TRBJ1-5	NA	CASSHPLSNQPQHF	TGCGCCAGCAGCCACCCTCTTAGCAATCAGCCCCAGCATTTT
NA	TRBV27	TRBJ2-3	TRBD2	CASSLRLAGSGTDTQYF	TGTGCCAGCAGTTTAAGACTAGCGGGAAGTGGCACAGATACGCAGTATTTT
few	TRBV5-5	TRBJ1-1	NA	CASSLVGTEAFF	TGTGCCAGCAGCTTGGTGGGGACTGAAGCTTTCTTT
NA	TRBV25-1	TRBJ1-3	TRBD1	CASSGQGAGNTIYF	TGTGCCAGCAGTGGACAGGGGGCTGGAAACACCATATATTTT
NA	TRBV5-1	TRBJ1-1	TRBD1	CASSLAGTGGRDTEAFF	TGCGCCAGCAGCTTGGCCGGGACAGGGGGCAGGGACACTGAAGCTTTCTTT
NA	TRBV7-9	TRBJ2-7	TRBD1	CASSPRTGTSYEQYF	TGTGCCAGCAGCCCCCGGACAGGAACTTCCTACGAGCAGTACTTC
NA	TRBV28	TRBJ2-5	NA	CASSLSAGGPRLGQETQYF	TGTGCCAGCAGTTTATCGGCAGGGGGGCCTAGACTGGGACAAGAGACCCAGTACTTC
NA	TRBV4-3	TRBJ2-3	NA	CASSQAYGTGPDTQYF	TGCGCCAGCAGCCAAGCGTACGGGACCGGGCCAGATACGCAGTATTTT
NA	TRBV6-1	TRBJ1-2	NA	CASSEGNVFYGYTF	TGTGCCAGCAGTGAAGGAAATGTCTTCTATGGCTACACCTTC
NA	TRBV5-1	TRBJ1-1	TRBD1	CASSLDQGATEAFF	TGCGCCAGCAGCTTGGATCAGGGGGCCACTGAAGCTTTCTTT
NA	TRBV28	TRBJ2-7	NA	CASSPGGYEQYF	TGTGCCAGCAGCCCTGGGGGTTACGAGCAGTACTTC
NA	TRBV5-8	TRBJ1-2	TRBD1	CASSPWRTGGDGYTF	TGTGCCAGCAGCCCCTGGAGGACAGGGGGCGATGGCTACACCTTC
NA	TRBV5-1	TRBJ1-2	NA	CASRPWTAGYGYTF	TGCGCCAGCAGACCCTGGACAGCCGGGTATGGCTACACCTTC
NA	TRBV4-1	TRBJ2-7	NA	CASSQEIEYEQYF	TGCGCCAGCAGCCAAGAAATAGAATACGAGCAGTACTTC
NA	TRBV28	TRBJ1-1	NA	CASNFASYGNTEAFF	TGTGCCAGCAATTTCGCCTCCTACGGGAACACTGAAGCTTTCTTT
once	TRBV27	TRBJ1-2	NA	CASSLRANYGYTF	TGTGCCAGCAGTTTGCGTGCGAACTATGGCTACACCTTC
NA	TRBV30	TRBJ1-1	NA	CAWGPGQMNTEAFF	TGTGCCTGGGGACCCGGACAGATGAACACTGAAGCTTTCTTT
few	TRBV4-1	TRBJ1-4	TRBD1	CASSQEGTGVEKLFF	TGCGCCAGCAGCCAAGAAGGGACAGGGGTTGAAAAACTGTTTTTT
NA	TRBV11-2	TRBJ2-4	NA	CASSLVLRGQNIQYF	TGTGCCAGCAGCTTAGTTCTAAGGGGTCAAAACATTCAGTACTTC
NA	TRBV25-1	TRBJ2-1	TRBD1	CASSGGQATYNEQFF	TGTGCCAGCAGTGGGGGACAGGCTACCTACAATGAGCAGTTCTTC
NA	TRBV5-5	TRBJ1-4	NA	CASSLVLGTNEKLFF	TGTGCCAGCAGCTTGGTGCTTGGCACTAATGAAAAACTGTTTTTT
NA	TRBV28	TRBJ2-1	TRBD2	CASSLIAGGRNEQFF	TGTGCCAGCAGTTTAATAGCGGGAGGGCGCAATGAGCAGTTCTTC
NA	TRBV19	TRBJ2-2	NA	CASSIGVSTGELFF	TGTGCCAGTAGTATAGGGGTTAGCACCGGGGAGCTGTTTTTT
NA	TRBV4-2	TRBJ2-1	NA	CASSQDPDTSYNEQFF	TGTGCCAGCAGCCAAGATCCTGATACATCCTACAATGAGCAGTTCTTC
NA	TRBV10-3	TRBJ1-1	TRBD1	CAISGTGRDTEAFF	TGTGCCATCAGTGGGACAGGGAGGGACACTGAAGCTTTCTTT
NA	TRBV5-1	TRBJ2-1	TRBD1	CASSFLAGTGVYNEQFF	TGCGCCAGCAGCTTCTTGGCGGGGACAGGGGTTTACAATGAGCAGTTCTTC
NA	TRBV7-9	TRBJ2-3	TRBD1	CASSFRTGVSTDTQYF	TGTGCCAGCAGCTTCCGGACAGGCGTTAGCACAGATACGCAGTATTTT
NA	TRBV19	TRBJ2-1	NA	CASTDRGGRSDNEQFF	TGTGCCAGTACCGACAGAGGGGGACGAAGTGACAATGAGCAGTTCTTC
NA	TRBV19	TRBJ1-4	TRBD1	CASTTGTGRLFF	TGTGCCAGTACAACCGGGACAGGTCGATTGTTTTTT
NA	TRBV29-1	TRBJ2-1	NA	CSATGSSYNEQFF	TGCAGCGCCACAGGGAGCTCCTACAATGAGCAGTTCTTC
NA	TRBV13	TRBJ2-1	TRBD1	CASRGRTGERNEQFF	TGTGCCAGCAGAGGCCGGACAGGGGAAAGGAATGAGCAGTTCTTC
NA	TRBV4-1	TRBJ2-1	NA	CASSQTHTPNEQFF	TGCGCCAGCAGCCAGACGCATACCCCCAATGAGCAGTTCTTC
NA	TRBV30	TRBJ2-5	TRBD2	CAWSVRTSGSRQETQYF	TGTGCCTGGAGTGTAAGAACTAGCGGGAGTCGTCAAGAGACCCAGTACTTC
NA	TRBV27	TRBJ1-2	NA	CASSPRQVLSNYGYTF	TGTGCCAGCAGTCCGCGACAGGTATTGTCGAACTATGGCTACACCTTC
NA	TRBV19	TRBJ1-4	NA	CASSIPLEREKLFF	TGTGCCAGTAGTATTCCGTTGGAACGGGAAAAACTGTTTTTT
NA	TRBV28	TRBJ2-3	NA	CASRNPAGPGDTQYF	TGTGCCAGCAGGAACCCAGCGGGCCCAGGAGATACGCAGTATTTT
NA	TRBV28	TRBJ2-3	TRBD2	CASMAGGGGTDTQYF	TGTGCCAGCATGGCGGGAGGAGGTGGTACAGATACGCAGTATTTT
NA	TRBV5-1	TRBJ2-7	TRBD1	CASSLGQGFYEQYF	TGCGCCAGCAGCTTGGGACAGGGGTTCTACGAGCAGTACTTC
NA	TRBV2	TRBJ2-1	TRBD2	CASGLVLRNEQFF	TGTGCCAGCGGACTAGTCCTACGGAATGAGCAGTTCTTC
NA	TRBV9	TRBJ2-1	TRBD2	CASSVGGGLAQNEQFF	TGTGCCAGCAGCGTAGGGGGAGGACTAGCTCAGAATGAGCAGTTCTTC
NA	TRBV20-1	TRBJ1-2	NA	CSASDGGYGYTF	TGCAGTGCAAGTGACGGAGGCTATGGCTACACCTTC